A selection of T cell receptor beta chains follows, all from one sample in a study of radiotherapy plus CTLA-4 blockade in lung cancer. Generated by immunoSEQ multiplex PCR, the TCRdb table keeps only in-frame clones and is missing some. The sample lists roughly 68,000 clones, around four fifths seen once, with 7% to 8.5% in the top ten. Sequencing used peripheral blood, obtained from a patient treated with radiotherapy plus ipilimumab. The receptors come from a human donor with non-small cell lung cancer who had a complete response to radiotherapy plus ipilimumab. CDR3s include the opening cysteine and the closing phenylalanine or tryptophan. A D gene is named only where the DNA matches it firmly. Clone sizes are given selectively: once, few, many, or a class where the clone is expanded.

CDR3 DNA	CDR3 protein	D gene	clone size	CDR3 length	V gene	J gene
TGCAGCGGGGGGGGTAACTCCTACAATGAGCAGTTCTTC	CSGGGNSYNEQFF	TRBD2	once	13	TRBV29-1	TRBJ2-1
TGTGCCAGCAGCTGGAGCGATGGGACAGGGAGGCAGCCCCAGCATTTT	CASSWSDGTGRQPQHF	TRBD1	-	16	TRBV5-4	TRBJ1-5
TGTGCCAGCAGTCCGGACACGGGCGGGCGTGGCTACACCTTC	CASSPDTGGRGYTF	-	many	14	TRBV6-4	TRBJ1-2
TGTGCCAGCAGCCCAATAGCGGGAGATCGGACCGGGGAGCTGTTTTTT	CASSPIAGDRTGELFF	TRBD2	-	16	TRBV11-2	TRBJ2-2
TGTGCCAGCAGTGACCCGGGACTAGCGGACAATGAGCAGTTCTTC	CASSDPGLADNEQFF	TRBD2	once	15	TRBV2	TRBJ2-1
TGTGCCAGCAGTCCGAGGGTTCTAGGAGAGACCCAGTACTTC	CASSPRVLGETQYF	-	-	14	TRBV14	TRBJ2-5
TGTGCCACCAGCAGAGATAGGGGGGGCTACAATGAGCAGTTCTTC	CATSRDRGGYNEQFF	-	once	15	TRBV15	TRBJ2-1
TGTGCCAGCGGGAGGGGTCAGCTCACAGATACGCAGTATTTT	CASGRGQLTDTQYF	TRBD2	-	14	TRBV7-2	TRBJ2-3
TGCGCCAGCAGCTTTTCAGGGTTAGGGGCACAGGTCGCTACGCAGTATTTT	CASSFSGLGAQVATQYF	-	-	17	TRBV5-1	TRBJ2-3
TGTGCCAGCAGCTTAGGTGGCGGCGGGAGGGGCAATGAGCAGTTCTTC	CASSLGGGGRGNEQFF	TRBD2	-	16	TRBV11-3	TRBJ2-1
TGTGCCAGCAGTTTGAGGGAATCCAAAAACATTCAGTACTTC	CASSLRESKNIQYF	-	few	14	TRBV27	TRBJ2-4